Below are 20 T cell receptor beta chains sequenced from a single sample in a study of T cells in localized non-small cell lung cancer. Libraries were prepared by immunoSEQ multiplex PCR; TCRdb keeps only in-frame clonotypes and omits some of them. The sample includes more than 15,000 clones, around 88% seen only once; the top ten take just under 35%. This specimen was peripheral blood, taken before any cancer treatment. These receptors all come from a male donor at least 60 years old with stage III lung adenocarcinoma.

The chain carries TRBV2 and TRBJ2-3, with 7 nucleotides matching TRBD1. Germline CDR1 and CDR2: SNHLY and FYNNEI. V shed 4 bases, J shed 0 bases, and the junction held 16 bases outside the gene matches. This CDR3 has 19 residues. For the CDR3, the DNA is TGTGCCAGCAGTGGCCCCCCAAGGGGGCTTACCTCTAGCACAGATACGCAGTATTTT. Protein product: CASSGPPRGLTSSTDTQYF.

The chain couples TRBV6-6 to TRBJ1-2; 9 bases agree with TRBD1. The J segment lost 4 bases and the V segment lost 2 bases, leaving 5 bases of the junction unmatched. This CDR3 contains 15 residues. Germline V gives CDR1 MNHNY, CDR2 SVGAGI (reference sequence). CDR3 sequence: CASSYTGGAGYGYTF. CDR3 DNA: TGTGCCAGCAGTTACACAGGGGGCGCCGGCTATGGCTACACCTTC.

The rearrangement joins TRBV6-1 to TRBJ2-5; 7 bases are shared with TRBD1. J was trimmed by 4 bases and V by 5 bases; bases with no gene match: 7. The CDR3 loop spans 14 amino acids. Germline values: CDR1 MNHNS, CDR2 SASEGT. CDR3 coding DNA: TGTGCCAGCAGTCGGGACCCAGGGGGAGAGACCCAGTACTTC. Translating it yields CASSRDPGGETQYF.

The chain employs TRBV19 and TRBJ1-1; TRBD1 might be the D (5 bases). The CDR3 is 14 residues long. CDR1 LNHDA and CDR2 SQIVND come from the germline V gene (reference sequence). Trimming pared 3 bases from V and 3 bases from J, leaving 11 bases between. This CDR3 reads CASSIRVGDTEAFF. The DNA of the CDR3 is TGTGCCAGTAGTATCAGGGTAGGGGACACTGAAGCTTTCTTT.

This clone turned up a few times. The genes are TRBV5-6 and TRBJ2-4, with TRBD2 identical over 7 bases. Per germline, CDR1 SGHDT and CDR2 YYEEEE. V lost 0 bases and J lost 0; bases outside the gene matches: 0. The CDR3 has 15 residues. The DNA for the CDR3 is TGTGCCAGCAGCTTGGAGCGGGGAGCCAAAAACATTCAGTACTTC. This sequence encodes CASSLERGAKNIQYF.

The chain joins TRBV5-1 to TRBJ1-2; TRBD1 might be the D (6 bases). CDR3 length: 17 residues. V was clipped by 3 bases and J by 4 bases, with 22 bases between them. Germline CDR1 and CDR2: SGHRS and YFSETQ. The CDR3 sequence: CASSSTGSTITFYGYTF. The CDR3 DNA is TGCGCCAGCAGCTCAACAGGGTCGACCATTACCTTCTATGGCTACACCTTC.

V is TRBV2 and J is TRBJ2-7; no firm D call. The CDR3 contains 15 residues. V was cut by 4 bases and J by 2 bases, with 15 bases left in between. Per the germline V gene, CDR1 is SNHLY and CDR2 is FYNNEI. CDR3 coding DNA: TGTGCCAGCAGTGGCTCCCCCGAAAGCGCCTACGAGCAGTACTTC. Amino acids: CASSGSPESAYEQYF.

This chain links TRBV18 with TRBJ1-1, with 7 bases aligning to TRBD1. V was pared by 4 bases and J by 1 base, with 0 bases of the junction left unmatched. This CDR3 has 13 amino acids. Germline V CDR1 and CDR2: KGHSH, LQKENI. CDR3 in DNA: TGTGCCAGCTCACGGGACAGGAACACTGAAGCTTTCTTT. It specifies CASSRDRNTEAFF.

The chain employs TRBV30 and TRBJ1-6, with unresolved D. Deletions cut 4 bases from V and 4 bases from J, with 11 bases between. Germline V CDR1 and CDR2: GTSNPN, SVGIG (reference sequence). The CDR3 covers 14 residues. The CDR3 DNA sequence: TGTGCCTGGAAATGGGGTTTATATAATTCACCCCTCCACTTT. Amino acids: CAWKWGLYNSPLHF.

The chain joins TRBV27 to TRBJ1-1; TRBD1 might be the D (6 bases). CDR1 and CDR2 (germline): MNHEY, SMNVEV (reference sequence). The ends were cut back, 6 bases at V and 7 bases at J, with 21 bases in the middle. The CDR3 covers 15 residues. CDR3 in amino acids: CASSPRGRLADEAFF. In DNA form, the CDR3 reads TGTGCCAGCAGCCCCAGGGGAAGGCTGGCTGATGAAGCTTTCTTT.

CDR3 residues: CASSKGLGAFF. CDR3 bases: TGTGCCAGCAGCAAGGGGTTGGGGGCTTTCTTT. The rearrangement uses TRBV7-8 and TRBJ1-1, with D maybe TRBD1 (5 bases). V lost 5 bases to trimming and J lost 11 bases, with 12 bases between them. Germline V gene data show CDR1 as SGHVS and CDR2 as FQNEAQ. The CDR3 consists of 11 residues.

The genes are TRBV19 and TRBJ1-2, with D maybe TRBD1 (6 bases). This CDR3 has 14 amino acids. Between the trimmed V and J ends, which lost 6 bases and 4 bases, there was a span of 15 bases. CDR1 and CDR2 (germline): LNHDA, SQIVND (reference sequence). The CDR3 sequence: CASSPDSWFYGYTF. The CDR3 DNA sequence: TGTGCCAGTAGCCCGGACAGTTGGTTCTATGGCTACACCTTC.

The rearrangement joins TRBV5-1 to TRBJ1-2, with D possibly being TRBD1 (5 bases). The V gene lost 3 bases and the J gene lost 6 bases, with 18 bases spanning the gap. Germline assignment: CDR1 SGHRS and CDR2 YFSETQ. The CDR3 covers 15 residues. The CDR3 spells CASSSRNGGQDGYTF. The CDR3 coding sequence is TGCGCCAGCAGCTCCCGGAACGGGGGTCAGGATGGCTACACCTTC.

This clone appeared a single time. The chain employs TRBV25-1 and TRBJ1-2; possible D gene TRBD1, 5 bases. Germline lookup yields CDR1 MGHDK and CDR2 SYGVNS. This CDR3 is built from 14 residues. V was clipped by 6 bases and J by 5 bases, with 16 bases between them. In nucleotides, the CDR3 is TGTGCCAGCAGCTTGGACGACAGCTATTATGGCTACACCTTC. Translating it yields CASSLDDSYYGYTF.

This clone was detected only a few times. CDR3 amino acids: CASSLLRETQYF. For the CDR3, the DNA is TGTGCCAGCAGCTTATTGCGAGAGACCCAGTACTTC. This chain links TRBV7-6 with TRBJ2-5; D gene uncertain. The CDR3 length is 12 residues. In germline, CDR1 is SGHVS, CDR2 FNYEAQ. Deletions cut 2 bases from V and 4 bases from J, with 5 bases between.

The rearrangement uses TRBV6-1 and TRBJ1-1; D is unclear. V lost 9 bases and J lost 1, with 15 bases in between. CDR1 is MNHNS and CDR2 is SASEGT in the germline V gene. The CDR3 is 14 amino acids. In DNA form, the CDR3 reads TGTGCCAGTTCTCGGGGTATTGGGAACACTGAAGCTTTCTTT. This codes for CASSRGIGNTEAFF.

This clone was recorded only once. V gene TRBV6-1 combines with J gene TRBJ2-1; D perhaps matches TRBD2 (6 bases). CDR1 and CDR2 (germline): MNHNS, SASEGT. CDR3 length: 12 amino acids. V dropped 6 bases and J dropped 9 bases, with 12 bases sitting between them. The CDR3 sequence is CASRTNSGEQFF. CDR3 DNA: TGTGCCAGCAGGACAAATAGCGGTGAGCAGTTCTTC.

The chain employs TRBV5-6 and TRBJ2-7, with 12 positions matching TRBD2. The ends lost 3 bases at V and 2 bases at J; junction bases unmatched: 0. This CDR3 is built from 14 residues. Germline CDR1 is SGHDT and CDR2 is YYEEEE. Here the CDR3 DNA reads TGTGCCAGCAGCTCTAGCGGGGGGGCCTACGAGCAGTACTTC. Translation gives CASSSSGGAYEQYF.

The J gene is TRBJ2-5, the V gene TRBV20-1; weak D call: TRBD2 (5 bases). V was cut by 6 bases and J by 5 bases, with 10 bases left in between. Per the germline V gene, CDR1 is DFQATT and CDR2 is SNEGSKA (reference sequence). The CDR3 totals 11 residues. CDR3 DNA: TGCAGTGCAGCCCGCGGGGAGACCCAGTACTTC. It yields the protein CSAARGETQYF.

The chain recombines TRBV28 with TRBJ1-2; maybe TRBD1 (5 bases). Looked up from germline, CDR1 is MDHEN and CDR2 is SYDVKM. The CDR3 runs 15 residues. The V gene lost 4 bases and the J gene lost 0 bases, with 12 bases spanning the gap. DNA for the CDR3: TGTGCCAGCAGTTCCCAGGGATCTGCTAACTATGGCTACACCTTC. It is translated as CASSSQGSANYGYTF.